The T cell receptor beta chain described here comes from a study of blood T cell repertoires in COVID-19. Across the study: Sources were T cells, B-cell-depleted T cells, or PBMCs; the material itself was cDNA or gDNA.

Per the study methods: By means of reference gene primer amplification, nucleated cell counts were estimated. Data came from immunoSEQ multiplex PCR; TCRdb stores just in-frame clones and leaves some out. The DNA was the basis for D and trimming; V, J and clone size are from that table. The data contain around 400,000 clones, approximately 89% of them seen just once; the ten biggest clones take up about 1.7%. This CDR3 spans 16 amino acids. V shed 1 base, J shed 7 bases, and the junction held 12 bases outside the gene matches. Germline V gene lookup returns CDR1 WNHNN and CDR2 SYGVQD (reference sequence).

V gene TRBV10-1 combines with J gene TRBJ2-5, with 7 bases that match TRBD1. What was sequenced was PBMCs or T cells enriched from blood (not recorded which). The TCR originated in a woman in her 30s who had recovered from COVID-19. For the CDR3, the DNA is TGCGCCAGCAGTGAGTACGGACAGGTTGGTGTGGCGACCCAGTACTTC. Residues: CASSEYGQVGVATQYF.